This is a list of T cell receptor beta chains from one sample in a study of control samples from healthy donors and cancer patients. TCRdb's table, derived via immunoSEQ multiplex PCR, lists solely in-frame clones and lacks some. The table has some 100,000 clones, 90% seen once. The sequenced sample was blood. These receptors were taken from a human donor in good health. The donor label of this sample is uncertain. Both conserved end residues are part of each CDR3. A D gene is named only where the DNA matches it firmly. The listing skips clone size in some rows; elsewhere it reads once, few, many or a size class.

v_gene: TRBV4-2
j_gene: TRBJ2-5
d_gene: TRBD2
len: 16
abundance: NA
CDR3nt: TGTGCCAGCAGCCAAGTCCCGGGACTAGCCCAGGAGACCCAGTACTTC
CDR3aa: CASSQVPGLAQETQYF

v_gene: TRBV2
j_gene: TRBJ1-3
d_gene: NA
len: 12
abundance: NA
CDR3nt: TGTGCCAGCAGTGTTGAGGGAAACACCATATATTTT
CDR3aa: CASSVEGNTIYF

v_gene: TRBV7-9
j_gene: TRBJ2-3
d_gene: TRBD1
len: 14
abundance: NA
CDR3nt: TGTGCCAGCAGCCCGGGACAGAGAGGGGATACGCAGTATTTT
CDR3aa: CASSPGQRGDTQYF

v_gene: TRBV5-4
j_gene: TRBJ2-7
d_gene: TRBD2
len: 16
abundance: NA
CDR3nt: TGTGCCAGCAGCTTGGGAGCGGGGCCTGTCTCCTACGAGCAGTACTTC
CDR3aa: CASSLGAGPVSYEQYF

v_gene: TRBV7-6
j_gene: TRBJ1-5
d_gene: NA
len: 13
abundance: NA
CDR3nt: TGTGCCAGCAGCTTAGAAGGGGGGCAGCCCCAGCATTTT
CDR3aa: CASSLEGGQPQHF

v_gene: TRBV20-1
j_gene: TRBJ2-5
d_gene: NA
len: 11
abundance: NA
CDR3nt: TGCAGTGCTGAACCCAGGGGGACCCAGTACTTC
CDR3aa: CSAEPRGTQYF

v_gene: TRBV19
j_gene: TRBJ2-2
d_gene: NA
len: 14
abundance: NA
CDR3nt: TGTGCCAGTACGGGGACGAGGGGGGCCGGGGAGCTGTTTTTT
CDR3aa: CASTGTRGAGELFF

v_gene: TRBV9
j_gene: TRBJ1-4
d_gene: TRBD1
len: 18
abundance: NA
CDR3nt: TGTGCCAGCAGCACCGGGAAGCAGGGGGCGCATACTAATGAAAAACTGTTTTTT
CDR3aa: CASSTGKQGAHTNEKLFF

v_gene: TRBV11-2
j_gene: TRBJ2-1
d_gene: TRBD2
len: 18
abundance: NA
CDR3nt: TGTGCCAGCAGCTCCGGGACTAGCGGGGCAAAGGCATACAATGAGCAGTTCTTC
CDR3aa: CASSSGTSGAKAYNEQFF

v_gene: TRBV28
j_gene: TRBJ2-1
d_gene: TRBD1
len: 14
abundance: few
CDR3nt: TGTGCCAGCAGTCCCTGGGACAGCACCAATGAGCAGTTCTTC
CDR3aa: CASSPWDSTNEQFF

v_gene: TRBV29-1
j_gene: TRBJ2-1
d_gene: TRBD1
len: 14
abundance: NA
CDR3nt: TGCAGCGTTGATGGGACAGGGGGCGGGAATGAGCAGTTCTTC
CDR3aa: CSVDGTGGGNEQFF

v_gene: TRBV6-5
j_gene: TRBJ1-5
d_gene: NA
len: 16
abundance: NA
CDR3nt: TGTGCCAGCAGTTACTCGCTTGGGGGCGGCAATCAGCCCCAGCATTTT
CDR3aa: CASSYSLGGGNQPQHF

v_gene: TRBV7-9
j_gene: TRBJ2-3
d_gene: NA
len: 17
abundance: NA
CDR3nt: TGTGCCAGCAGCTTACTCTCGGCGGGCCTTTTCACAGATACGCAGTATTTT
CDR3aa: CASSLLSAGLFTDTQYF

v_gene: TRBV5-4
j_gene: TRBJ2-2
d_gene: NA
len: 15
abundance: NA
CDR3nt: TGTGCCAGCAGCTTGTCAGGGGTCGGCGCCGGGGAGCTGTTTTTT
CDR3aa: CASSLSGVGAGELFF

v_gene: TRBV5-6
j_gene: TRBJ2-1
d_gene: NA
len: 14
abundance: NA
CDR3nt: TGTGCCAGCACCTTGGGGGGATTTTGCAATGAGCAGTTCTTC
CDR3aa: CASTLGGFCNEQFF

v_gene: TRBV20-1
j_gene: TRBJ1-2
d_gene: NA
len: 9
abundance: NA
CDR3nt: TGCAGTGCTATGAATGGCTACACCTTC
CDR3aa: CSAMNGYTF

v_gene: TRBV28
j_gene: TRBJ2-2
d_gene: NA
len: 15
abundance: NA
CDR3nt: TGTGCCAGCAGTTATCTGGACATCCGCGGCGGGGAGCTGTTTTTT
CDR3aa: CASSYLDIRGGELFF

v_gene: TRBV3-1/TRBV3-2
j_gene: TRBJ1-6
d_gene: NA
len: 12
abundance: NA
CDR3nt: TGTGCCAGCAGCCAAGGGGCAGGGGCTCTCCTCTTT
CDR3aa: CASSQGAGALLF

v_gene: TRBV14
j_gene: TRBJ1-1
d_gene: TRBD1
len: 13
abundance: NA
CDR3nt: TGTGCCACCGGACAGGGTTGGGACACTGAAGCTTTCTTT
CDR3aa: CATGQGWDTEAFF

v_gene: TRBV7-2
j_gene: TRBJ2-3
d_gene: NA
len: 15
abundance: NA
CDR3nt: TGTGCCAGCAGCTTAGTTAGCCGGGAAAGGGATACGCAGTATTTT
CDR3aa: CASSLVSRERDTQYF

v_gene: TRBV18
j_gene: TRBJ1-3
d_gene: NA
len: 17
abundance: NA
CDR3nt: TGTGCCAGCTCACCCCTCGACGTGGGAATATCTGGAAACACCATATATTTT
CDR3aa: CASSPLDVGISGNTIYF

v_gene: TRBV5-4
j_gene: TRBJ1-1
d_gene: TRBD1
len: 16
abundance: NA
CDR3nt: TGTGCCAGCAGCCGCGGGACAGGGGGTTTGGGCACTGAAGCTTTCTTT
CDR3aa: CASSRGTGGLGTEAFF

v_gene: TRBV10-3
j_gene: TRBJ1-1
d_gene: TRBD1
len: 13
abundance: NA
CDR3nt: TGTGCCATCAGCGAATCAGGGGGCACTGAAGCTTTCTTT
CDR3aa: CAISESGGTEAFF

v_gene: TRBV4-2
j_gene: TRBJ2-1
d_gene: TRBD2
len: 19
abundance: NA
CDR3nt: TGTGCCAGCAGCCGGAAGGGACTAGCGGGGGGGCTCGCCTACAATGAGCAGTTCTTC
CDR3aa: CASSRKGLAGGLAYNEQFF

v_gene: TRBV6-5
j_gene: TRBJ2-2
d_gene: TRBD1
len: 15
abundance: NA
CDR3nt: TGTGCCAGCAGAGAGACAGGGGCTAACACCGGGGAGCTGTTTTTT
CDR3aa: CASRETGANTGELFF

v_gene: TRBV12-3/TRBV12-4
j_gene: TRBJ2-1
d_gene: NA
len: 13
abundance: NA
CDR3nt: TGTGCCACACAAGAGGGGCCCTACAATGAGCAGTTCTTC
CDR3aa: CATQEGPYNEQFF

v_gene: TRBV7-9
j_gene: TRBJ1-4
d_gene: NA
len: 14
abundance: NA
CDR3nt: TGTGCCAGCAGCCAGGGGCCCTCGCATGAAAAACTGTTTTTT
CDR3aa: CASSQGPSHEKLFF

v_gene: TRBV14
j_gene: TRBJ1-2
d_gene: NA
len: 12
abundance: NA
CDR3nt: TGTGCCAGCAGCCAGACTCCCTATGGCTACACCTTC
CDR3aa: CASSQTPYGYTF

v_gene: TRBV6-1
j_gene: TRBJ2-2
d_gene: TRBD1
len: 17
abundance: NA
CDR3nt: TGTGCCAGCAGTGAAGATGGACAGGGGCCGAACACCGGGGAGCTGTTTTTT
CDR3aa: CASSEDGQGPNTGELFF

v_gene: TRBV7-2
j_gene: TRBJ2-1
d_gene: NA
len: 16
abundance: NA
CDR3nt: TGTGCCAGCAGCTTAGCAGGCAGGAGCTCCTACAATGAGCAGTTCTTC
CDR3aa: CASSLAGRSSYNEQFF

v_gene: TRBV5-6
j_gene: TRBJ1-2
d_gene: NA
len: 13
abundance: NA
CDR3nt: TGTGCCAGCAGCATTGACAGGATCGAGGGCTACACCTTC
CDR3aa: CASSIDRIEGYTF

v_gene: TRBV7-9
j_gene: TRBJ2-3
d_gene: TRBD2
len: 16
abundance: once
CDR3nt: TGTGCCAGCAGCTTAGGGAGCGGGGGGTCCACAGATACGCAGTATTTT
CDR3aa: CASSLGSGGSTDTQYF

v_gene: TRBV7-9
j_gene: TRBJ2-2
d_gene: NA
len: 15
abundance: NA
CDR3nt: TGTGCCAGCAGCCCCCCCTCAGGGTGGACCGGGGAGCTGTTTTTT
CDR3aa: CASSPPSGWTGELFF

v_gene: TRBV29-1
j_gene: TRBJ2-6
d_gene: TRBD1
len: 15
abundance: NA
CDR3nt: TGCAGCGTTTTCCTAGGGGGCTTAGGGGCCAACGTCCTGACTTTC
CDR3aa: CSVFLGGLGANVLTF

v_gene: TRBV27
j_gene: TRBJ1-5
d_gene: NA
len: 13
abundance: NA
CDR3nt: TGTGCCAGCAGTTTAAGGGAGAATCAGCCCCAGCATTTT
CDR3aa: CASSLRENQPQHF

v_gene: TRBV4-1
j_gene: TRBJ1-6
d_gene: NA
len: 17
abundance: NA
CDR3nt: TGCGCCAGCAGCCAAGAAGGGGGAGTTCTGGGGAATTCACCCCTCCACTTT
CDR3aa: CASSQEGGVLGNSPLHF

v_gene: TRBV18
j_gene: TRBJ1-2
d_gene: NA
len: 13
abundance: NA
CDR3nt: TGTGCCAGCTCAGAACTTCCCGACCCGCCCTACACCTTC
CDR3aa: CASSELPDPPYTF

v_gene: TRBV4-2
j_gene: TRBJ2-1
d_gene: TRBD1
len: 14
abundance: few
CDR3nt: TGTGCCAGCAGCCGGGGGACAGGTAACAATGAGCAGTTCTTC
CDR3aa: CASSRGTGNNEQFF

v_gene: TRBV2
j_gene: TRBJ2-6
d_gene: NA
len: 16
abundance: NA
CDR3nt: TGTGCCAGCAGAACTGCAGAGCCCTCTGGGGCCAACGTCCTGACTTTC
CDR3aa: CASRTAEPSGANVLTF

v_gene: TRBV12-5
j_gene: TRBJ1-2
d_gene: NA
len: 17
abundance: NA
CDR3nt: TGTGCTAGTGGTTTGGTACTCCGGGAGACAGGAGTCCATGGCTACACCTTC
CDR3aa: CASGLVLRETGVHGYTF

v_gene: TRBV3-1/TRBV3-2
j_gene: TRBJ1-3
d_gene: NA
len: 16
abundance: NA
CDR3nt: TGTGCCAGCAGCCAAGCCGGTAGGGGCTCTGGAAACACCATATATTTT
CDR3aa: CASSQAGRGSGNTIYF